This passage covers 32 T cell receptor beta chains from one sample sequenced in a study of blood T cell repertoires in COVID-19. TCRdb's copy holds only in-frame clones and misses some; the assay was immunoSEQ multiplex PCR. This sample has 150,000 to 200,000 clones; 65% to 85% occur once, and the top ten carry roughly 9.6%. The sequenced material came from peripheral blood. These TCRs come from a man aged 55 to 69 with active or convalescent COVID-19.

The chain is built from TRBV29-1 and TRBJ2-4; 10 bases align to TRBD2. The trim removed 5 bases at V and 3 bases at J, leaving 4 bases unmatched. Germline loops: CDR1 SQVTM, CDR2 ANQGSEA. The CDR3 is 14 residues long. In DNA form, the CDR3 reads TGCAGCGTTATTACTAGCGGGGTCAAAAACATTCAGTACTTC. The encoded protein is CSVITSGVKNIQYF.

Here the CDR3 DNA reads TGTGCCAGCAGTTTATGGGCTAGCGGGAGGGCGGGGGAGACCCAGTACTTC. Amino acid sequence: CASSLWASGRAGETQYF. J is TRBJ2-5 and V is TRBV28, with 12 positions matching TRBD2. The V and J ends lost 0 bases and 5 bases, in that order; junction bases with no gene match: 7. The CDR3 is 17 amino acids. CDR1 and CDR2 from the germline V gene are MDHEN and SYDVKM. The entire variable domain, with the rest obtained from reference TRBV28 and TRBJ2-5, is as follows: DVKVTQSSRYLVKRTGEKVFLECVQDMDHENMFWYRQDPGLGLRLIYFSYDVKMKEKGDIPEGYSVSREKKERFSLILESASTNQTSMYLCASSLWASGRAGETQYFGPGTRLLVL.

The CDR3, as DNA: TGTGCCAGCAGCGTAGCCCCTAGCGCGGAGGATACGCAGTATTTT. Protein sequence: CASSVAPSAEDTQYF. The chain carries TRBV9 and TRBJ2-3, with D maybe TRBD2 (6 bases). Per germline, CDR1 SGDLS and CDR2 YYNGEE. V lost 0 bases, J lost 6 bases, and 14 bases lay in between. There are 15 residues in the CDR3.

This clone showed up just once. V usage is TRBV19 and J usage is TRBJ2-7, with 9 bases identical to TRBD1. Trimming at V came to 4 bases and at J to 1 base, leaving 2 bases not matched to a gene. The CDR3 sequence is 14 residues long. Germline CDR1 LNHDA, CDR2 SQIVND (reference sequence). CDR3 protein: CASSTGQGSYEQYF. The DNA for the CDR3 is TGTGCCAGTAGTACTGGACAGGGGTCCTACGAGCAGTACTTC. Filled out from reference TRBV19 and TRBJ2-7, the complete variable domain reads DGGITQSPKYLFRKEGQNVTLSCEQNLNHDAMYWYRQDPGQGLRLIYYSQIVNDFQKGDIAEGYSVSREKKESFPLTVTSAQKNPTAFYLCASSTGQGSYEQYFGPGTRLTVT.

A single count supports this clone. This sequence joins TRBV12-3 or TRBV12-4 and TRBJ2-1; possibly TRBD2 for D (6 bases). The V and J ends lost 6 bases and 6 bases respectively, with 12 bases between them. The CDR3 spans 13 residues. In DNA form, the CDR3 reads TGTGCCAGCAGCCGACTAGAGTCCAATGAGCAGTTCTTC. The encoded protein is CASSRLESNEQFF.

The chain joins TRBV4-2 to TRBJ1-2; D is unclear. The CDR3 covers 15 residues. V was cut by 1 base and J by 4 bases, with 13 bases left in between. The germline CDR1 and CDR2 sequences are LGHNA and YNFKEQ. Here the CDR3 reads CASSQVAGSAYGYTF. The CDR3 DNA reads TGTGCCAGCAGCCAAGTAGCCGGGTCAGCCTATGGCTACACCTTC.

In its sample, this clone was seen a few times. The V gene is TRBV5-6, the J gene TRBJ2-7, with D uncertain. The V gene lost 1 base and the J gene lost 5 bases, with 13 bases spanning the gap. The CDR3 is 14 amino acids. Germline assignment: CDR1 SGHDT and CDR2 YYEEEE. This CDR3 is CASSLIQVGDEQYF. The CDR3 region has the DNA TGTGCCAGCAGCTTGATTCAGGTTGGTGACGAGCAGTACTTC.

The CDR3 region has the DNA TGTGCCAGCAGTGGGCCCGGGACTTTCCACACAGATACGCAGTATTTT. It specifies CASSGPGTFHTDTQYF. This rearrangement joins TRBV2 to TRBJ2-3; D is perhaps TRBD2 (6 bases). V was cut by 4 bases and J by 2 bases, with 16 bases left in between. In germline, CDR1 is SNHLY, CDR2 FYNNEI. The CDR3 spans 16 residues.

The chain uses TRBV28 and TRBJ2-2; TRBD1 matches at 8 bases. Germline assignment: CDR1 MDHEN and CDR2 SYDVKM. The V gene end was trimmed by 5 bases and the J gene end by 10 bases; junction bases not matched to a gene: 12. The CDR3 runs 15 residues. CDR3 bases: TGTGCCAGCAGTCTCCCCGACCGACAGGGGAAGGAGCTGTTTTTT. Translation: CASSLPDRQGKELFF.

This chain uses TRBV5-4 with TRBJ2-5; TRBD1 matches at 9 bases. Germline lookup yields CDR1 SGHNT and CDR2 YYREEE (reference sequence). Trimming at V came to 4 bases and at J to 3 bases, leaving 10 bases not matched to a gene. The CDR3 is 16 residues long. The CDR3 reads CASSQKRDRAKETQYF. As DNA, the CDR3 is TGTGCCAGCAGCCAGAAACGGGACAGGGCGAAAGAGACCCAGTACTTC.

This clone has only one observation. This chain links TRBV7-9 with TRBJ1-2; D gene uncertain. The CDR3 consists of 12 residues. In germline, CDR1 is SEHNR, CDR2 FQNEAQ (reference sequence). Trimming stripped 5 bases from V and 2 bases from J, with 6 bases between. The CDR3, as DNA: TGTGCCAGCAGCCCTGAGAACTATGGCTACACCTTC. It translates to CASSPENYGYTF.

This clone appeared once. The chain has TRBV5-4 and TRBJ2-2; the D gene is possibly TRBD1 (5 bases). V was pared by 4 bases and J by 4 bases, with 11 bases between. CDR1 SGHNT and CDR2 YYREEE come from the germline V gene (reference sequence). CDR3 length: 14 amino acids. CDR3 in amino acids: CASSPGQGTGELFF. For the CDR3, the DNA is TGTGCCAGCAGCCCAGGGCAGGGCACCGGGGAGCTGTTTTTT.

This chain uses TRBV3-1 (or the pseudogene TRBV3-2) with TRBJ1-2; D is perhaps TRBD1 (5 bases). The CDR3 totals 17 residues. Germline-derived CDR1 and CDR2 are LGHDT and YNNKEL (reference sequence). V was shortened by 2 bases and J by 6 bases, with 22 bases between the two germline ends. The DNA for the CDR3 is TGTGCCAGCAGCCAACTGGCCGGGGGGGGTTCACCCCATGGCTACACCTTC. Its protein is CASSQLAGGGSPHGYTF.

The rearrangement links TRBV29-1 to TRBJ2-3, with D perhaps matching TRBD2 (5 bases). V lost 7 bases and J 1 base, leaving 15 bases between the germline ends. Germline V CDR1 and CDR2: SQVTM, ANQGSEA. The CDR3 has 14 residues. CDR3 DNA sequence: TGCAGCGCTGCTATCGGACTTGGCACAGATACGCAGTATTTT. Its protein product is CSAAIGLGTDTQYF.

Regarding this clone: Relative to the germline gene, one junction end is altered; a read error may explain this. Other DNA sequences in the same sample also yield this CDR3. This chain connects TRBV2 to TRBJ1-5; no reliable D call. This CDR3 region has 15 residues. The V gene's germline CDR1 is SNHLY and CDR2 FYNNEI. CDR3: CASSEERLGNQPQHF. CDR3 nucleotide sequence: TGTGCCAGCAGTGAGGAGAGACTCGGCAACCAGCCCCAGCATTTT. Using reference TRBV2 and TRBJ1-5 for the parts outside the CDR3, the full variable domain is EPEVTQTPSHQVTQMGQEVILRCVPISNHLYFYWYRQILGQKVEFLVSFYNNEISEKSEIFDDQFSVERPDGSNFTLKIRSTKLEDSAMYFCASSEERLGNQPQHFGDGTRLSIL.

V and J are TRBV5-4 and TRBJ2-5, with D unresolved. The CDR3 is 13 amino acids. V was pared by 2 bases and J by 0 bases, with 5 bases between. Germline lookup yields CDR1 SGHNT and CDR2 YYREEE (reference sequence). In DNA form, the CDR3 reads TGTGCCAGCAGCTTTACTAACCAAGAGACCCAGTACTTC. It translates to CASSFTNQETQYF.

The chain carries TRBV28 and TRBJ1-4; 7 nucleotides line up with TRBD1. CDR3 length: 14 residues. V trimming: 5 bases; J trimming: 3 bases; junction bases outside the gene matches: 3. CDR1 is MDHEN, CDR2 SYDVKM, per germline. The CDR3 loop is CASSPGQPNEKLFF. In DNA form, the CDR3 reads TGTGCCAGCAGTCCGGGACAGCCTAATGAAAAACTGTTTTTT.

The V gene is TRBV7-2, the J gene TRBJ1-4; the match to TRBD1 covers 9 bases. The length of the CDR3 is 17 residues. The ends lost 3 bases at V and 5 bases at J; junction bases unmatched: 10. Looked up from germline, CDR1 is SGHTA and CDR2 is FQGNSA. The CDR3 spells CASSFVRLGQGNEKLFF. CDR3 bases: TGTGCCAGCAGCTTTGTTAGATTAGGACAGGGGAATGAAAAACTGTTTTTT. The full variable domain, with the rest looked up from reference TRBV7-2 and TRBJ1-4, is GAGVSQSPSNKVTEKGKDVELRCDPISGHTALYWYRQSLGQGLEFLIYFQGNSAPDKSGLPSDRFSAERTGGSVSTLTIQRTQQEDSAVYLCASSFVRLGQGNEKLFFGSGTQLSVL.

This clone showed up just a few times. The chain couples TRBV14 to TRBJ2-1; 8 nucleotides align to TRBD2. This CDR3 comprises 16 residues. V shed 0 bases and J 8 bases; nucleotides not matched to a gene: 9. CDR1 is SGHDN, CDR2 FVKESK, per germline. CDR3: CASSQEALAGKDEQFF. CDR3 DNA: TGTGCCAGCAGCCAAGAAGCGTTAGCGGGAAAGGATGAGCAGTTCTTC.

In its sample, this clone was seen a few times. The chain recombines TRBV19 with TRBJ2-7; TRBD1 is a possible D gene (6 bases). CDR3 length equals 14 residues. Deletions cut 7 bases from V and 0 bases from J, with 13 bases between. Germline V gene data show CDR1 as LNHDA and CDR2 as SQIVND (reference sequence). For the CDR3, the DNA is TGTGCCAGTACTACTGACAGGTTCTCCTACGAGCAGTACTTC. Translation: CASTTDRFSYEQYF.

V usage is TRBV11-2 and J usage is TRBJ2-7, with a weak D call TRBD2 (5 bases). The CDR3 length is 16 residues. CDR1 and CDR2 from the germline V gene are SGHAT and FQNNGV. V lost 3 bases and J 3 bases, leaving 18 bases between the germline ends. CDR3 nucleotides: TGTGCCAGCAGCTTGGTTAGTACGGGGTTGTACTACGAGCAGTACTTC. Translation gives CASSLVSTGLYYEQYF.

A single count supports this clone. The rearrangement joins TRBV18 to TRBJ1-1; D possibly corresponds to TRBD1 (5 bases). The V gene lost 9 bases and the J gene lost 3 bases, with 11 bases spanning the gap. This CDR3 has 12 amino acids. The germline gives CDR1 KGHSH, CDR2 LQKENI. In DNA form, the CDR3 reads TGTGCCAGTAAAGGGGTGGACACTGAAGCTTTCTTT. Its protein is CASKGVDTEAFF.

V is TRBV7-3 and J is TRBJ2-3; TRBD2 might be the D (6 bases). This CDR3 is 14 amino acids long. V gave up 4 bases and J gave up 4 bases, with 12 bases separating them. CDR1 and CDR2 (germline): SGHTA, FQGTGA. CDR3 coding DNA: TGTGCCAGCAGCTCGACTAGTTCGGCAGATACGCAGTATTTT. It is translated as CASSSTSSADTQYF.

The chain uses TRBV20-1 and TRBJ2-7; D remains ambiguous. This CDR3 spans 15 amino acids. V shed 3 bases and J shed 2 bases, with 17 bases lying between them. Per the germline V gene, CDR1 is DFQATT and CDR2 is SNEGSKA (reference sequence). The CDR3: CSASAAYEFTYEQYF. In DNA, the CDR3 is TGCAGTGCTAGTGCCGCATATGAGTTCACCTACGAGCAGTACTTC.

This chain joins TRBV11-3 and TRBJ2-1; D not certain. V lost 2 bases and J lost 2, with 10 bases in between. CDR1 is SGHNT and CDR2 is YENEEA in the germline V gene. This CDR3 spans 15 amino acids. The CDR3 DNA reads TGTGCCAGCAGCTTATCAGTGTCGCCCTACAATGAGCAGTTCTTC. Residues: CASSLSVSPYNEQFF.

The J gene is TRBJ2-3, the V gene TRBV7-9, with TRBD1 as a possible D gene (6 bases). In germline, CDR1 is SEHNR, CDR2 FQNEAQ (reference sequence). The germline V and J ends were trimmed by 5 bases and 2 bases, with 14 bases remaining between them. CDR3 size: 15 residues. The DNA for the CDR3 is TGTGCCAGCAGCCTAACGCAGGGGCTCACAGATACGCAGTATTTT. Translated: CASSLTQGLTDTQYF.

This clone appeared once. The J gene is TRBJ1-1, the V gene TRBV5-1; D not certain. The V gene's germline CDR1 is SGHRS and CDR2 YFSETQ. Trimming removed 0 bases at V and 5 bases at J, with 14 bases between. This CDR3 has 15 residues. CDR3 bases: TGCGCCAGCAGCTTGGTAAATCCGGAGCGGACTGAAGCTTTCTTT. Protein sequence: CASSLVNPERTEAFF.

This clone has a single count. The chain joins TRBV18 to TRBJ2-4; D is perhaps TRBD2 (7 bases). CDR1 KGHSH and CDR2 LQKENI come from the germline V gene. The CDR3 is 15 residues long. The V end was cut by 6 bases, the J end by 7 bases, with 19 bases between. This CDR3 reads CASSALQGGSNIQYF. CDR3 nucleotide sequence: TGTGCCAGCTCCGCCCTACAGGGAGGGAGTAACATTCAGTACTTC. Combining the CDR3 with reference TRBV18 and TRBJ2-4 gives the whole variable domain NAGVMQNPRHLVRRRGQEARLRCSPMKGHSHVYWYRQLPEEGLKFMVYLQKENIIDESGMPKERFSAEFPKEGPSILRIQQVVRGDSAAYFCASSALQGGSNIQYFGAGTRLSVL.

The V call is TRBV2, the J call TRBJ1-2, with D perhaps TRBD1 (5 bases). The germline V and J ends were trimmed by 6 bases and 4 bases, with 15 bases remaining between them. The CDR3 runs to 14 residues. Looked up from germline, CDR1 is SNHLY and CDR2 is FYNNEI. CDR3: CASRVREQLYGYTF. DNA for the CDR3: TGTGCCAGCAGAGTCAGGGAACAGCTCTATGGCTACACCTTC.

The chain has TRBV6-5 and TRBJ2-7; D gene unclear. The V gene lost 2 bases and the J gene lost 6 bases, with 8 bases spanning the gap. There are 12 residues in the CDR3. CDR1 and CDR2 (germline): MNHEY, SVGAGI. The CDR3 sequence: CASSYGLGEQYF. The DNA for the CDR3 is TGTGCCAGCAGTTACGGGCTTGGCGAGCAGTACTTC.

The chain links TRBV2 to TRBJ2-3; 9 nucleotides align to TRBD2. The CDR3 is made up of 13 amino acids. The trim removed 9 bases at V and 4 bases at J, leaving 5 bases unmatched. Germline CDR1 is SNHLY and CDR2 is FYNNEI. CDR3 sequence reads: CASIAGAADTQYF. In nucleotides, the CDR3 is TGTGCCAGTATAGCGGGGGCTGCAGATACGCAGTATTTT.

CDR3: CASSRRLAGATDTQYF. CDR3 sequence (DNA): TGTGCCAGCAGCAGAAGACTAGCGGGAGCCACAGATACGCAGTATTTT. The V and J genes are TRBV7-2 and TRBJ2-3; 12 bases align to TRBD2. Germline CDR1 is SGHTA and CDR2 is FQGNSA. The CDR3 runs to 16 residues. Trimming removed 5 bases from V and 2 bases from J; junction bases left unmatched: 5.